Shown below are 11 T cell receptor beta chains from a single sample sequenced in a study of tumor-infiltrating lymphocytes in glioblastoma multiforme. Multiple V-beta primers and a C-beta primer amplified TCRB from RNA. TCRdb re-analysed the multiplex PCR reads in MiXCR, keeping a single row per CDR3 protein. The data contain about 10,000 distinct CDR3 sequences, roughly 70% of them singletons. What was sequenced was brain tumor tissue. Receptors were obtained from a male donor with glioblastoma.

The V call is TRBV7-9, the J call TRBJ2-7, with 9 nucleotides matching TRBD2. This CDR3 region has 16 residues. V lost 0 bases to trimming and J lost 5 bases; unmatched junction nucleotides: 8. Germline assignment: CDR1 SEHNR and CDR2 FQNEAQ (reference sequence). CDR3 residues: CASSLAGAGGFNEQYF. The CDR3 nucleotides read TGTGCCAGCAGCTTAGCCGGAGCGGGAGGTTTCAACGAGCAGTACTTC. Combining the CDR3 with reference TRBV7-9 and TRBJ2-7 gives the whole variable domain DTGVSQNPRHKITKRGQNVTFRCDPISEHNRLYWYRQTLGQGPEFLTYFQNEAQLEKSRLLSDRFSAERPKGSFSTLEIQRTEQGDSAMYLCASSLAGAGGFNEQYFGPGTRLTVT.

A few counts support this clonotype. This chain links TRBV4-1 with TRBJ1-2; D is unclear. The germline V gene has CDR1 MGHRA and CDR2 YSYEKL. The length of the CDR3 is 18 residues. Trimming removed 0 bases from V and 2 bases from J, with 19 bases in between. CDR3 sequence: CASSQERLSRYGNYGYTF. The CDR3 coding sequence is TGCGCCAGCAGCCAAGAAAGGCTTTCCCGCTACGGCAACTATGGCTACACCTTC.

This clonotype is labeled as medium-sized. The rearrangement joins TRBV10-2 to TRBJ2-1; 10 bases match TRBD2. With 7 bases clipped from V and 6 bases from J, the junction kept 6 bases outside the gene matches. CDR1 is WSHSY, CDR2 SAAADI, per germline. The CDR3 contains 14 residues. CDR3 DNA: TGCGCCAGCATGGCTAGCGGGAGAGGCAATGAGCAGTTCTTC. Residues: CASMASGRGNEQFF.

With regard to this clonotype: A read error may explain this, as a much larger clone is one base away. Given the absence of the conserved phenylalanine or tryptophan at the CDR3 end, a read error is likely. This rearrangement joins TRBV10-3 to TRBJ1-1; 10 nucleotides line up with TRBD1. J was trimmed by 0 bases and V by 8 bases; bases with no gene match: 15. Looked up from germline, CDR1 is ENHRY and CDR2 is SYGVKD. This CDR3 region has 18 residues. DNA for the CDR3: TGTGCCATCGCGCGGGGATGGACAGGGGGGCCTCTGAACACTGAAGCTTTCCTT. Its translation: CAIARGWTGGPLNTEAFL.

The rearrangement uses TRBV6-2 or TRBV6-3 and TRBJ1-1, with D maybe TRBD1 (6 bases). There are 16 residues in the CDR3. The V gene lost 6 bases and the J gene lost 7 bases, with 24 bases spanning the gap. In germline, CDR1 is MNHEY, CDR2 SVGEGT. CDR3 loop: CASRKSGGYQGNEAFF. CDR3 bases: TGTGCCAGCAGGAAGAGCGGGGGCTACCAGGGGAATGAAGCTTTCTTT.

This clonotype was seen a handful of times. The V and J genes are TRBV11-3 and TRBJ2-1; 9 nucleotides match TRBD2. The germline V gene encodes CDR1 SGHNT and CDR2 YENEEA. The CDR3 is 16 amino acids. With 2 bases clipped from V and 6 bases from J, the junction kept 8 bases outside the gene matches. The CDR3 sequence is CASSLWAGGPGNEQFF. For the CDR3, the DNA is TGTGCCAGCAGCTTATGGGCGGGAGGGCCGGGCAATGAGCAGTTCTTC.

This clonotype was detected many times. CDR3 sequence reads: CSVLGGVLASYEQYF. DNA of the CDR3: TGCAGCGTACTGGGTGGGGTATTGGCCTCCTACGAGCAGTACTTC. The chain has TRBV29-1 and TRBJ2-7, with D unresolved. V was trimmed by 6 bases and J by 0 bases, leaving 18 bases between them. Looked up from germline, CDR1 is SQVTM and CDR2 is ANQGSEA. CDR3 length: 15 amino acids.

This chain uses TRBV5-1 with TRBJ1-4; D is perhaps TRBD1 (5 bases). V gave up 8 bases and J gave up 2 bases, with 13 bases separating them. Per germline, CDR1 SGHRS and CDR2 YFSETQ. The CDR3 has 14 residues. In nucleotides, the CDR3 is TGCGCCAGAAGCCCGGACATCACTAATGAAAAACTGTTTTTT. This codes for CARSPDITNEKLFF. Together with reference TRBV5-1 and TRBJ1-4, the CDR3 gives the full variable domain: KAGVTQTPRYLIKTRGQQVTLSCSPISGHRSVSWYQQTPGQGLQFLFEYFSETQRNKGNFPGRFSGRQFSNSRSEMNVSTLELGDSALYLCARSPDITNEKLFFGSGTQLSVL.

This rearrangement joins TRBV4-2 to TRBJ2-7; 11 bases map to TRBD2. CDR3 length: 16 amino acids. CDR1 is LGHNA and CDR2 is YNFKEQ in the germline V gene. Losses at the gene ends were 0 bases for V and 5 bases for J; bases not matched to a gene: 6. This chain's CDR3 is CASSQDGTSGSDEQYF. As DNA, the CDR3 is TGTGCCAGCAGCCAAGATGGAACTAGCGGGAGTGACGAGCAGTACTTC.

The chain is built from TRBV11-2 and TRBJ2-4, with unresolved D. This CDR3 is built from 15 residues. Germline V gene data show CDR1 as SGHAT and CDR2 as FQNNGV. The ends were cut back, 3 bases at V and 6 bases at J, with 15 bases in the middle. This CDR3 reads CASSFFPVSRNIQYF. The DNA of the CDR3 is TGTGCCAGCAGCTTTTTTCCCGTTAGCCGAAACATTCAGTACTTC.

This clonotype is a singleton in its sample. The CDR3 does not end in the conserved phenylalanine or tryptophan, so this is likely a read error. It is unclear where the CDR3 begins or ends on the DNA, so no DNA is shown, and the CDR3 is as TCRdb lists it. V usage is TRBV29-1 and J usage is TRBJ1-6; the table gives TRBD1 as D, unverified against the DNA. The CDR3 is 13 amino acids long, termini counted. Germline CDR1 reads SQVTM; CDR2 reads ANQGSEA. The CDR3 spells CSVARDRESPHHA.